This T cell receptor beta chain was obtained from a study of cytomegalovirus exposure and HLA in healthy donors. The PCR ran on 60 Vbeta and 13 Jbeta primers. TCRdb's copy holds only in-frame clones and misses some; the assay was immunoSEQ multiplex PCR. Of tens of thousands of clones listed, under 80% are singletons. The clonotype comes from a male donor in good health and CMV-seropositive. The sequenced sample was PBMCs.

The CDR3 region is CAISGTGVSGNTIYF. The CDR3, as DNA: TGTGCCATCAGTGGAACGGGGGTCTCTGGAAACACCATATATTTT. The chain carries TRBV10-3 and TRBJ1-3; perhaps TRBD1 as D (5 bases). Per germline, CDR1 ENHRY and CDR2 SYGVKD. Trimming shortened V by 4 bases and J by 0 bases, and 10 bases separated the two germline ends. The CDR3 has 15 amino acids.